This T cell receptor (beta chain) was found in a study of T cells after yellow fever vaccination. Study results and limitations: Booster samples showed a return of most primary-vaccination clones (around 96% CD4, around 85% CD8). FACS-sorted repertoires could contain abundant clonotypes contaminating from the bulk population. A secondary response was less intense yet reached its peak sooner, at day 5 versus 15.

Conversion of TCR transcripts into cDNA relied on 5'RACE template switching, which added a universal primer site and UMIs. TCRdb fed the 5' RACE reads into MiXCR, producing one record per CDR3 protein. The sample lists 300,000 to 400,000 distinct CDR3 sequences, about 10% seen once, with 3% to 4% in the top ten. V shed 3 bases and J 1 base; nucleotides not matched to a gene: 8. The CDR3 is 16 amino acids. Germline V gene lookup returns CDR1 SGDLS and CDR2 YYNGEE. Worth noting for this clonotype: Its antigen is unidentified.

Specimen: CD4+ T cells sorted from PBMCs, collected 45 days after the yellow fever booster vaccination. This receptor was obtained from a young man who received the YFV17D yellow fever vaccine. The chain employs TRBV9 and TRBJ2-3, with 7 bases identical to TRBD1. The CDR3 coding sequence is TGTGCCAGCAGCGGAAAGGGGGCTGGACGCACAGATACGCAGTATTTT. Encoded protein: CASSGKGAGRTDTQYF.